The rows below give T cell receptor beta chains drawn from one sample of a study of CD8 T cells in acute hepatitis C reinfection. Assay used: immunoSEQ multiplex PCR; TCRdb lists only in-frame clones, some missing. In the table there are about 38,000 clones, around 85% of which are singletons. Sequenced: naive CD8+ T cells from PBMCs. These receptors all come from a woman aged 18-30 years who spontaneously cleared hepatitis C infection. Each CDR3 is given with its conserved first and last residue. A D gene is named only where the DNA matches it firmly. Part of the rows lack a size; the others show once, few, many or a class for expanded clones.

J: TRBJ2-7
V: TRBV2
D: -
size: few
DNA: TGTGCCAGCGCGGAGACACCCTTTTACGAGCAGTACTTC
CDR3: CASAETPFYEQYF

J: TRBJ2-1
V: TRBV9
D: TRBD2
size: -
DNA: TGTGCCAGCAGCTTTTCCACCCAGCGGGACGACTCCTACAATGAGCAGTTCTTC
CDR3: CASSFSTQRDDSYNEQFF

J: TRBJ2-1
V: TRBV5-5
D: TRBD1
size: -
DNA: TGTGCCAGCAGTTACGGGTGGGGACAGGGGCCGCGAGAGCAGTTCTTC
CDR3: CASSYGWGQGPREQFF

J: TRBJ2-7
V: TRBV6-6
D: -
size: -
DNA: TGTGCCAGCAGGGACTATGCCTACGAGCAGTACTTC
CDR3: CASRDYAYEQYF

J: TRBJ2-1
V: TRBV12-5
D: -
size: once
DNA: TGTGCTAGTGGTTGGGGGTTAGGCTCCTACAATGAGCAGTTCTTC
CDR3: CASGWGLGSYNEQFF

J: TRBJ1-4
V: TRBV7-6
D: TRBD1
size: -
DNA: TGTGCCAGCAGCTTACCGACAGGGGTTAGAGGTGCAACTAATGAAAAACTGTTTTTT
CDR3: CASSLPTGVRGATNEKLFF

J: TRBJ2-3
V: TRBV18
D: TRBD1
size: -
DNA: TGTGCCAGCTCACCCCTGCAGGGGGAGCCCCGCGGGGATACGCAGTATTTT
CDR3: CASSPLQGEPRGDTQYF

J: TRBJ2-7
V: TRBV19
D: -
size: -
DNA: TGTGCCAGTAGTTATACGGGCCAAGCCTACGAGCAGTACTTC
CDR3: CASSYTGQAYEQYF

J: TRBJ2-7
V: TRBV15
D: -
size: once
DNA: TGTGCCACCAGCAGAGATGTGGGAACCTACGAGCAGTACTTC
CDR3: CATSRDVGTYEQYF

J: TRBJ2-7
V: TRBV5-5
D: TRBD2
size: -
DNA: TGTGCCAGCAGCTTGGCCCTGGCGGGAGGGAACTACGAGCAGTACTTC
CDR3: CASSLALAGGNYEQYF

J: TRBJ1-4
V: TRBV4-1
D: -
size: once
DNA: TGCGCCAGCAGCCAAGTGGATGAAAAACTGTTTTTT
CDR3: CASSQVDEKLFF

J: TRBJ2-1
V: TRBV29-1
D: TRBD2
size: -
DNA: TGCAGCGTTTGGCTAGCGGGAGGGAGCTCCTACAATGAGCAGTTCTTC
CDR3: CSVWLAGGSSYNEQFF

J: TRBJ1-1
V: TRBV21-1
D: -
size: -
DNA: TGTGCCAGCAGCATAAGGACAGCTTCGAACACTGAAGCTTTCTTT
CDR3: CASSIRTASNTEAFF

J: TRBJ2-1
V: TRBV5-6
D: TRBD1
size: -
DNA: TGTGCCAGCAGCTGGACCCGGACAGGGCTGGATGAGCAGTTCTTC
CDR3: CASSWTRTGLDEQFF

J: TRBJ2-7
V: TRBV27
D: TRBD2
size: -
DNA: TGTGCCAGCAGTTTAACGGCTAGCGGGATTTCGAACGAGCAGTACTTC
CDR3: CASSLTASGISNEQYF

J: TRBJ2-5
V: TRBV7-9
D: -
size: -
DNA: TGTGCCAGCAGCTCAGGGTTTGGGGAAGAGACCCAGTACTTC
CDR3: CASSSGFGEETQYF

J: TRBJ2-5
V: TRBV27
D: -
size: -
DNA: TGTGCCAGCCGAGGACCATTGGAGACCCAGTACTTC
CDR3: CASRGPLETQYF